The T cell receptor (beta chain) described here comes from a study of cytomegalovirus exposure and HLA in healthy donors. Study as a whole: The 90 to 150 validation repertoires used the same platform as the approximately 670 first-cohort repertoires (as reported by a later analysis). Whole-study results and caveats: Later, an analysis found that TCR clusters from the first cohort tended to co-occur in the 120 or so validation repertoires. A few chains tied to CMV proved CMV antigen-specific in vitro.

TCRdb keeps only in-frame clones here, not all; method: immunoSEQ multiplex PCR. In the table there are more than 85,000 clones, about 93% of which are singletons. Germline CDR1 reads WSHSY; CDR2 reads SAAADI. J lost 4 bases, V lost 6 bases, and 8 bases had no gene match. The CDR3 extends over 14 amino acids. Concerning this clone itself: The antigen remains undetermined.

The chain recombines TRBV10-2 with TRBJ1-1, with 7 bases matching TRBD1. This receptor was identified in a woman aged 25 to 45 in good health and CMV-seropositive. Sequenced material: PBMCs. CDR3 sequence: CASRNQGVSTEAFF. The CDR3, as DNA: TGCGCCAGCAGGAACCAGGGGGTGAGCACTGAAGCTTTCTTT.